This TCR beta chain was found in a study of control samples from healthy donors and cancer patients. CDR3 length: 17 amino acids. Germline CDR1 is SGHDT and CDR2 is YYEEEE. V shed 4 bases and J shed 1 base, with 20 bases lying between them. Produced via immunoSEQ multiplex PCR; TCRdb's table is partial and in-frame only. This table holds 100,000 to 150,000 clones, around 90% found once. The rearrangement links TRBV5-6 to TRBJ1-2; D may be TRBD1 (5 bases). Input material: blood. The clonotype comes from a man aged 40-49 years in good health. The chain's CDR3 is CASSALPSGTVNYGYTF. CDR3 nucleotides: TGTGCCAGCAGCGCGTTACCCTCCGGGACCGTTAACTATGGCTACACCTTC.